The clone carrying this T cell receptor (beta chain) occurred a few times. The antigen is not known. Not a single patient had been given any form of treatment at any point before undergoing thyroid surgery. The CDR3 totals 13 residues. V was cut by 5 bases and J by 0 bases, with 8 bases left in between. Germline CDR1 and CDR2: MNHNS and SASEGT. Study processing details: A classifier for distant metastasis in papillary thyroid cancer was constructed using CDR3 differences observed across clinicopathological groups. TCRdb used MiXCR to call clones anew from the PCR reads. The V and J calls shown here were made by TCRdb, not taken from the authors' results. Of under 20,000 clones listed, roughly 29% are singletons. This entry is derived from a study of metastatic and nonmetastatic thyroid tumors. Background on the study: A comparison of repertoires was made across blood and tumor or nodule tissue from malignant and benign thyroid patients. Broader study findings: Malignant tumors reportedly showed significantly higher TCR beta diversity than benign nodules in both blood and tumor.

This TCR was recovered from a female donor with papillary thyroid cancer or a benign thyroid nodule (not recorded which). Some clones in this sample may be carry-over from other donors' samples. The sequencing input was blood. The genes are TRBV6-1 and TRBJ2-7; D not resolved. As DNA, the CDR3 is TGTGCCAGCAGTCCCACTAACTCCTACGAGCAGTACTTC. Encoded protein: CASSPTNSYEQYF.